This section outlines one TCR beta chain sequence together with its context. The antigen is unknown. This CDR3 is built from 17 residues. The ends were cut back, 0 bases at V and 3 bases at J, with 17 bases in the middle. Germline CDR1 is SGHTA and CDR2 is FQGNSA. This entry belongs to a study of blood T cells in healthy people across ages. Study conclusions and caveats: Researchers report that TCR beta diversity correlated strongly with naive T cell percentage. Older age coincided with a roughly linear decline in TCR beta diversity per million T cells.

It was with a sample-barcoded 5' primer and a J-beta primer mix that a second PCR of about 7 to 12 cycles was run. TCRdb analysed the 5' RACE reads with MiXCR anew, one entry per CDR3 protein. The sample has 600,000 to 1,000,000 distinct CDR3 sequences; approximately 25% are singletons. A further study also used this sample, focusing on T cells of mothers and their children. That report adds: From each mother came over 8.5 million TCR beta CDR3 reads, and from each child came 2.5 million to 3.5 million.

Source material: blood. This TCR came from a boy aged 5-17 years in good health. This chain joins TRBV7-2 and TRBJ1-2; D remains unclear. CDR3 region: CASSLAPGPAVDYGYTF. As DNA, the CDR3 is TGTGCCAGCAGCTTAGCCCCCGGGCCCGCAGTAGACTATGGCTACACCTTC.